This T cell receptor beta chain is from a study of beta chain features in type 1 diabetes (dated by TCRdb to 2016 to 2019). With regard to the full study: Mean age, gender distribution, total cell number and subset yield were not different between patients and healthy donors. Whereas all 28 donors provided naive and central memory subsets, regulatory and stem cell-like memory subsets were isolated from just 8 patients and roughly 8 healthy donors. A total of under 140,000,000 sorted cells were examined across all samples, and the number of cells per subset was strongly correlated with RNA yield. In the study, TCRB repertoires of sorted circulating CD4+ T cell subsets from recently diagnosed type 1 diabetes patients were compared with those of matched healthy donors. Broad study findings and their caveats: Naive, central memory and regulatory TCRB repertoires appeared to be more alike among patients than among healthy donors. Shorter templates might be favored by PCR, yet because patient and control samples were amplified and corrected together, any such skew would affect both groups equally. In all four CD4+ subsets, TCRB CDR3 length was moderately but significantly shorter in type 1 diabetes patients. Sequencing cDNA rather than genomic DNA could over-represent highly expressing activated cells, although activation and CD3 levels did not differ between groups. At VDJ recombination sites, patients with type 1 diabetes made fewer insertions and deleted more nucleotides, a pattern implying thymic rearrangement abnormalities. Only small numbers of individuals were included in the HLA sub-analyses, which left unresolved whether HLA type had any influence on TCRB rearrangement.

From each donor, a single peripheral blood sample of 95 to 150 mL on average was drawn into heparinised tubes. Naive, central memory, regulatory and stem cell-like memory CD4+ T cells were sorted on a BD FACSAria II using a panel including CD45RO, CCR7, CD25, CD127, CD95 and CD27. Purity was above 95% for every sorted population. PBMCs were isolated right away by Lymphoprep density gradient centrifugation and were stained directly, without culture. To minimize batch effects, samples were stained and sorted in pairs, one healthy donor with one patient per experiment. The entire isolated RNA was reverse transcribed using the High Capacity cDNA Reverse Transcription Kit, and thus expressed TCRB transcripts were sequenced. Deep immunoSEQ sequencing was applied to naive, central memory and regulatory T cell samples, giving an average of approximately 4 million total reads per sample. Sorted cells were lysed in RLT buffer and RNA was extracted with DNase-treated RNeasy Micro or Mini kits, depending on cell number. Each cell subset was processed separately to prevent cross-contamination, with patient and healthy donor samples processed together. Using the immunoSEQ multiplex PCR, TCRB sequences were amplified from cDNA into 87-bp fragments spanning the CDR3 region. The amplicons were sequenced using the Illumina HiSeq platform. Concerning the study's data processing: Synthetic template baselines were used to correct PCR bias computationally, reads within Hamming distance 2 were collapsed together, and singletons that could not be merged were discarded. By aligning reads against IMGT, V, D and J genes, CDR3 length, and insertions or deletions at six rearrangement sites were assigned. Within each subset, clonotype counts were normalized to sorted cell number, and only after that were true diversity and Gini coefficients computed with the tcR R package. The overlap coefficient, calculated on TCRB nucleotide sequences, was used to measure repertoire sharing. Out-of-frame TCRB sequences from naive cells were analyzed as a proxy for the pre-selection repertoire. TCRdb took this table from immuneACCESS and kept in-frame rearrangements with V and J called. Such tables lack part of the clones; where checked against another copy, unresolved V genes explain under half of the gap, and the rest is unexplained. V and J calls plus clone size are reproduced from that table; the DNA served to infer D and trimming. The table for this sample lists over 500,000 clones; 15% to 18% of them were counted only once. The top ten constitute around 0.095% of the sample.

This clone occurred a few times. Its antigen remains undetermined. No base quality values were provided; no much bigger clone lies one nucleotide off. The cysteine opens and the phenylalanine closes a CDR3 of 17 amino acids. The CDR3 DNA has 51 bases and is translated from base 1. Looking up the germline V gene yields CDR1 MGHRA and CDR2 YSYEKL. V is pared back by 0 bases and J by 4 bases, with 19 bases lying between the germline termini. Sequenced input: naive CD4+ T cells from blood. In the paper's terms, the cell subset or site label means: true naive CD4+ T cells. The sequence was obtained from a young man in good health. The chain links TRBV4-1 with TRBJ2-7; TRBD1 is a possible D gene, resting on 6 matching bases. This receptor has the CDR3 CASSQERKGQKGYEQYF. The sequenced DNA is TGCGCCAGCAGCCAAGAGCGGAAGGGACAAAAGGGTTACGAGCAGTACTTC.